The TCR beta chain under discussion was sequenced for a study of post-analysis software for immune sequencing data. On this clonotype: Its cognate antigen is unknown.

Every TCR beta cDNA library bore unique molecular identifiers. TCRdb re-called the PCR reads with MiXCR, one entry per CDR3 protein. The profile covers 650,000 to 900,000 distinct CDR3 sequences, with roughly 50% appearing a single time and around 4.7% taken by the ten largest. The V gene's germline CDR1 is SGHVS and CDR2 FQNEAQ. The CDR3 covers 15 residues. V was cut by 2 bases and J by 1 base, with 11 bases left in between. Points from the study as a whole: Relative to controls, patients with multiple sclerosis showed significantly lower normalized Chao1 diversity. TRBV5-6, TRBV5-1 and TRBV20-1 belonged to a set of a handful of TRBV segments that were more frequent in patients than controls.

The clonotype originates from a girl aged 10-17 years with multiple sclerosis. V is TRBV7-8 and J is TRBJ1-1; unclear D gene. The sample taken for sequencing was blood. This chain's CDR3 is CASSLNFGRNTEAFF. In nucleotides, the CDR3 is TGTGCCAGCAGCTTAAATTTTGGGAGGAACACTGAAGCTTTCTTT.